This T cell receptor (beta chain) was captured in a study of glioma-infiltrating T cells after dendritic cell vaccination. This clone was found once. Assay: immunoSEQ multiplex PCR; the TCRdb copy retains only in-frame clones and omits some. The sample shows about 92,000 clones, 80% to 90% of them seen only once. The V end was cut by 6 bases, the J end by 1 base, with 13 bases between. Germline assignment: CDR1 SNHLY and CDR2 FYNNEI. This CDR3 comprises 15 residues. The chain carries TRBV2 and TRBJ2-1; weak D call: TRBD2 (6 bases). Sequencing was performed on blood, taken before dendritic cell vaccination. This sequence originates from a human donor with glioblastoma. The CDR3 is CASSGVAVSYNEQFF. CDR3 coding DNA: TGTGCCAGCAGCGGTGTAGCGGTATCCTACAATGAGCAGTTCTTC.